This T cell receptor beta chain was profiled in a study of T cell repertoires in cytomegalovirus infection. About the research overall: From public TCR beta signatures came an indication of both CMV infection and matching HLA type. General study results and limits: In two of eight donors, the top clonotype was HLA-C-restricted CMV-specific. Cumulated frequencies of public TCR beta families served to identify carriers of CMV plus the relevant HLA.

Germline CDR1 MDHEN, CDR2 SYDVKM. The V end lost 5 bases, the J end lost 7 bases, and 24 bases lay between the germline ends. The CDR3 spans 17 residues. Ten or more counts support this clonotype. Its specificity is unknown. One entry per CDR3 protein results from TCRdb running MiXCR on the reads. The sample holds 100,000 to 150,000 distinct CDR3 sequences, 30% to 40% seen once. The chain uses TRBV28 and TRBJ2-1; D possibly corresponds to TRBD2 (6 bases). This TCR derives from a human donor in good health (CMV status not recorded). Some clones in this sample may be carry-over from other donors' samples. This material consisted of CD8+ T cells from cultured PBMCs, taken from culture after CMV antigen stimulation. CDR3 coding DNA: TGTGCCAGCAGTCTAAAACTCGGGACTCAAAGGGAGAATGAGCAGTTCTTC. The encoded protein is CASSLKLGTQRENEQFF.